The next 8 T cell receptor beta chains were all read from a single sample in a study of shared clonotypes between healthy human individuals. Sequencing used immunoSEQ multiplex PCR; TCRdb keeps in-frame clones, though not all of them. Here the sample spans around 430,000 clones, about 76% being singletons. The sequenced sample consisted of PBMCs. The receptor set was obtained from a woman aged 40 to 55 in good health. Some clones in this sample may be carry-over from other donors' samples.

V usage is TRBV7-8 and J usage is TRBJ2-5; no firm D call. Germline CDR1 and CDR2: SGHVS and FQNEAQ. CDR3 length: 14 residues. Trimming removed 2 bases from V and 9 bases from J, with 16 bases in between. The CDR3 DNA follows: TGTGCCAGCAGCTTAAAGGCACGACATGTGGCCCAGTACTTC. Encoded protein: CASSLKARHVAQYF. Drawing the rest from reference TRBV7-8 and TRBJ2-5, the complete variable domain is GAGVSQSPRYKVAKRGQDVALRCDPISGHVSLFWYQQALGQGPEFLTYFQNEAQLDKSGLPSDRFFAERPEGSVSTLKIQRTQQEDSAVYLCASSLKARHVAQYFGPGTRLLVL.

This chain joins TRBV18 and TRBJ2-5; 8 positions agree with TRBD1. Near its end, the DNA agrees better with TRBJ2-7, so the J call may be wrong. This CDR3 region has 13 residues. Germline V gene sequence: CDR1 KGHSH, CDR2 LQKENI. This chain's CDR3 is CASSQDRVSEQYF. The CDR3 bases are TGTGCCAGCTCACAGGACAGGGTGAGCGAGCAGTACTTC.

The CDR3 coding sequence is TGCGCCAGCAGCGCCGGACAGGGGGCCGAGCAGTACTTC. It yields the protein CASSAGQGAEQYF. The J gene is TRBJ2-7, the V gene TRBV5-1; 11 bases map to TRBD1. Germline V CDR1 and CDR2: SGHRS, YFSETQ. This CDR3 region has 13 residues. Trimming cost V 4 bases and J 6 bases; bases outside gene matches: 3. The full variable domain, with the rest looked up from reference TRBV5-1 and TRBJ2-7, is KAGVTQTPRYLIKTRGQQVTLSCSPISGHRSVSWYQQTPGQGLQFLFEYFSETQRNKGNFPGRFSGRQFSNSRSEMNVSTLELGDSALYLCASSAGQGAEQYFGPGTRLTVT.

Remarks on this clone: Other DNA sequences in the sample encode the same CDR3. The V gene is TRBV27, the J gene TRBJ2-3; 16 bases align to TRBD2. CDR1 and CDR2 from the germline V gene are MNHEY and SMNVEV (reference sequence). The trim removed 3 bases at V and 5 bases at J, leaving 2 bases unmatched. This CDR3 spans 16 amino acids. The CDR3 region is CASSFGTSGGGDTQYF. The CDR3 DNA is TGTGCCAGCAGTTTCGGGACTAGCGGGGGGGGAGATACGCAGTATTTT.

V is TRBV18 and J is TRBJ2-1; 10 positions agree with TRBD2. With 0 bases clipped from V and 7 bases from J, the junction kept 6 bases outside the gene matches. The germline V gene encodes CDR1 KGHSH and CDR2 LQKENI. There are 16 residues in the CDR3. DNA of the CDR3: TGTGCCAGCTCACCACCTAGCGGGAGGACGGGGAATGAGCAGTTCTTC. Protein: CASSPPSGRTGNEQFF.

The CDR3 coding sequence is TGCGCCAGCAGCTTGGGCGGGAGAGGCTGGAATGAGCAGTTCTTC. It yields the protein CASSLGGRGWNEQFF. V and J are TRBV5-1 and TRBJ2-1; TRBD2 aligns across 7 bases. Trimming cost V 0 bases and J 7 bases; bases outside gene matches: 7. Germline V gives CDR1 SGHRS, CDR2 YFSETQ. CDR3 size: 15 residues.

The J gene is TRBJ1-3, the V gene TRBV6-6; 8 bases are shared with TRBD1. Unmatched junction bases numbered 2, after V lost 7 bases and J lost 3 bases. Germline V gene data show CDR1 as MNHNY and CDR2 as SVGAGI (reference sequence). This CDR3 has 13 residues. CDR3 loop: CASIGQGGNTIYF. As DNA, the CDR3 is TGTGCCAGCATCGGACAGGGTGGAAACACCATATATTTT.

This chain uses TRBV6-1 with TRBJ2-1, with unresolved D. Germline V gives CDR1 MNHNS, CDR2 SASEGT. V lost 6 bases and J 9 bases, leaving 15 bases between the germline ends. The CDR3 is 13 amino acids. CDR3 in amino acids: CASSQGSYGEQFF. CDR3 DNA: TGTGCCAGCAGCCAAGGAAGTTATGGTGAGCAGTTCTTC.